This T cell receptor beta chain was identified in a study of shared clonotypes between healthy human individuals. CDR1 is KGHSH and CDR2 is LQKENI in the germline V gene. The CDR3 is 13 residues long. The ends were cut back, 3 bases at V and 3 bases at J, with 7 bases in the middle. Sequencing used immunoSEQ multiplex PCR; TCRdb keeps in-frame clones, though not all of them. The sample has over a million clones, roughly 95% seen once. This clone was counted a single time. The same CDR3 can be traced to other DNA sequences in this sample. This receptor was taken from a man aged 30 to 39 in good health. Sequenced sample: naive CD4+ T cells sorted from blood. Stated subset: CD45RA+ positively selected. The chain joins TRBV18 to TRBJ2-3; the D is unclear. The CDR3 protein is CASSPQSTDTQYF. The CDR3 region has the DNA TGTGCCAGCTCACCTCAGAGTACAGATACGCAGTATTTT.